Listed below are T cell receptor beta chains from one sample, sequenced in a study of shared clonotypes between healthy human individuals. The assay was immunoSEQ multiplex PCR, and TCRdb's table has in-frame clones only and misses some. The repertoire holds roughly 700,000 clones, around two thirds seen once, with about 1.8% in the top ten. The specimen was memory CD4+ T cells sorted from blood. The receptor source for this set is a woman aged 25 to 39 in good health. CDR3s include the opening cysteine and the closing phenylalanine or tryptophan. Fields, in order: V gene, clone size, D gene, J gene, CDR3 DNA, CDR3 protein. A D gene is named only where the DNA matches it firmly. Size is stated for part of the rows, as once, few or many counts, or as a class when the clone is expanded.

V gene: TRBV7-2; clone size: NA; D gene: TRBD2; J gene: TRBJ2-7; CDR3 DNA: TGTGCCAGCAGCCGGACTAGCGGGAGATACTACGAGCAGTACTTC; CDR3 protein: CASSRTSGRYYEQYF
V gene: TRBV7-9; clone size: NA; D gene: TRBD2; J gene: TRBJ2-5; CDR3 DNA: TGTGCCAGCAGCCCGGGAGGGGGAAGGGAAGAGACCCAGTACTTC; CDR3 protein: CASSPGGGREETQYF
V gene: TRBV7-6; clone size: once; D gene: TRBD1; J gene: TRBJ2-5; CDR3 DNA: TGTGCCAGCAGCTTAGCGTGGACAGGGCAAGAGACCCAGTACTTC; CDR3 protein: CASSLAWTGQETQYF
V gene: TRBV6-1; clone size: NA; D gene: NA; J gene: TRBJ2-5; CDR3 DNA: TGTGCCAGCAGTGAACTCAGGCAGGGGTACGAGACCCAGTACTTC; CDR3 protein: CASSELRQGYETQYF
V gene: TRBV29-1; clone size: NA; D gene: NA; J gene: TRBJ1-5; CDR3 DNA: TGCAGCGTTGTAGTCAGCCAGAATCAGCCCCAGCATTTT; CDR3 protein: CSVVVSQNQPQHF
V gene: TRBV9; clone size: NA; D gene: NA; J gene: TRBJ1-3; CDR3 DNA: TGTGCCAGCAGCGTAGAAGACGGAGCTTTGCGCGGAAACACCATATATTTT; CDR3 protein: CASSVEDGALRGNTIYF
V gene: TRBV6-6; clone size: NA; D gene: TRBD1; J gene: TRBJ1-3; CDR3 DNA: TGTGCCAGCAGTTATAACAGGGGGCTGCGGGGAAACACCATATATTTT; CDR3 protein: CASSYNRGLRGNTIYF
V gene: TRBV28; clone size: NA; D gene: TRBD1; J gene: TRBJ2-6; CDR3 DNA: TGTGCCAGCAGTATAGACAGGGGGCACTCTGGGGCCAACGTCCTGACTTTC; CDR3 protein: CASSIDRGHSGANVLTF
V gene: TRBV18; clone size: NA; D gene: NA; J gene: TRBJ2-1; CDR3 DNA: TGTGCCAGCTCACCAAAGGGTTTAAATGAGCAGTTCTTC; CDR3 protein: CASSPKGLNEQFF
V gene: TRBV28; clone size: NA; D gene: TRBD2; J gene: TRBJ2-2; CDR3 DNA: TGTGCCAGCAGTCCTTACCCCCTGAGCGGGAGAGGCACCGGGGAGCTGTTTTTT; CDR3 protein: CASSPYPLSGRGTGELFF
V gene: TRBV5-1; clone size: NA; D gene: NA; J gene: TRBJ1-5; CDR3 DNA: TGCGCCAGCAGCTTGTTGCATGGCCAGCCCCAGCATTTT; CDR3 protein: CASSLLHGQPQHF
V gene: TRBV5-1; clone size: NA; D gene: NA; J gene: TRBJ2-5; CDR3 DNA: TGCGCCAGCAGTACCGACCGGAGTAGTAGCGCCGAGACCCAGTACTTC; CDR3 protein: CASSTDRSSSAETQYF
V gene: TRBV27; clone size: many; D gene: NA; J gene: TRBJ1-2; CDR3 DNA: TGTGCCAGCAGTCCGACATCCGCGGGGATCTATGGCTACACCTTC; CDR3 protein: CASSPTSAGIYGYTF
V gene: TRBV6-5; clone size: NA; D gene: NA; J gene: TRBJ2-1; CDR3 DNA: TGTGCCAGCAGTTACTACCGGGACTACAATGAGCAGTTCTTC; CDR3 protein: CASSYYRDYNEQFF
V gene: TRBV19; clone size: NA; D gene: TRBD1; J gene: TRBJ2-3; CDR3 DNA: TGTGCCAGTAGTTCATACACAGGGGCTACGCAGTATTTT; CDR3 protein: CASSSYTGATQYF
V gene: TRBV4-2; clone size: NA; D gene: TRBD2; J gene: TRBJ2-3; CDR3 DNA: TGTGCCACCTCGAGGGGCGGGGGGGCGACAGATACGCAGTATTTT; CDR3 protein: CATSRGGGATDTQYF
V gene: TRBV5-1; clone size: NA; D gene: TRBD2; J gene: TRBJ2-1; CDR3 DNA: TGCGCCAGCAGCTTTACTAGCGGAGCCTACAATGAGCAGTTCTTC; CDR3 protein: CASSFTSGAYNEQFF
V gene: TRBV27; clone size: NA; D gene: NA; J gene: TRBJ2-1; CDR3 DNA: TGTGCCAGCGCCTTCGGTGTCAATGAGCAGTTCTTC; CDR3 protein: CASAFGVNEQFF
V gene: TRBV15; clone size: few; D gene: TRBD2; J gene: TRBJ2-1; CDR3 DNA: TGTGCCACCGCTGGATGGTCTAGCGGGAACAATGAGCAGTTCTTC; CDR3 protein: CATAGWSSGNNEQFF
V gene: TRBV5-8; clone size: few; D gene: TRBD1; J gene: TRBJ1-5; CDR3 DNA: TGTGCCAGCAGGGAGCGGACAGGGGGCAATCAGCCCCAGCATTTT; CDR3 protein: CASRERTGGNQPQHF
V gene: TRBV7-9; clone size: NA; D gene: NA; J gene: TRBJ2-7; CDR3 DNA: TGTGCCAGCAGCCTAGCTGTACGGGAGCAGTACTTC; CDR3 protein: CASSLAVREQYF
V gene: TRBV6-5; clone size: NA; D gene: TRBD2; J gene: TRBJ2-7; CDR3 DNA: TGTGCCAGCAGTTACGGCCGGGAGGGCCCCTACGAGCAGTACTTC; CDR3 protein: CASSYGREGPYEQYF
V gene: TRBV25-1; clone size: NA; D gene: NA; J gene: TRBJ1-5; CDR3 DNA: TGTGCCAGCCAACCCTCTTGGGGGGATCAGCCCCAGCATTTT; CDR3 protein: CASQPSWGDQPQHF
V gene: TRBV5-8; clone size: NA; D gene: TRBD1; J gene: TRBJ1-5; CDR3 DNA: TGTGCCAGCAGCTTGCCGCACAGGGGTGGGAATCAGCCCCAGCATTTT; CDR3 protein: CASSLPHRGGNQPQHF
V gene: TRBV2; clone size: NA; D gene: TRBD2; J gene: TRBJ2-3; CDR3 DNA: TGTGCCAGCAGTGGACTAGCGGGAGGAGAGTATACAGATACGCAGTATTTT; CDR3 protein: CASSGLAGGEYTDTQYF
V gene: TRBV4-2; clone size: NA; D gene: NA; J gene: TRBJ1-3; CDR3 DNA: TGTGCCAGCAGCCAAGACAAGGTAACAGGAAACACCATATATTTT; CDR3 protein: CASSQDKVTGNTIYF
V gene: TRBV11-3; clone size: NA; D gene: NA; J gene: TRBJ2-2; CDR3 DNA: TGTGCCAGTTCACGTGCGGGGAACACCGGGGAGCTGTTTTTT; CDR3 protein: CASSRAGNTGELFF
V gene: TRBV5-4; clone size: few; D gene: TRBD1; J gene: TRBJ1-2; CDR3 DNA: TGTGCCAGCAGCTTGGAACAGGGGAAAGGCTACACCTTC; CDR3 protein: CASSLEQGKGYTF
V gene: TRBV19; clone size: NA; D gene: NA; J gene: TRBJ2-1; CDR3 DNA: TGTGCCAGTAAATCCAATACTCCCTACAATGAGCAGTTCTTC; CDR3 protein: CASKSNTPYNEQFF
V gene: TRBV5-1; clone size: NA; D gene: TRBD2; J gene: TRBJ2-7; CDR3 DNA: TGCGCCAGCAGCTGGACCACTAGCGGTTACGAGCAGTACTTC; CDR3 protein: CASSWTTSGYEQYF
V gene: TRBV19; clone size: few; D gene: TRBD1; J gene: TRBJ2-1; CDR3 DNA: TGTGCCAGTAGTGCACTGGGACAGCGAACGGGCTACAATGAGCAGTTCTTC; CDR3 protein: CASSALGQRTGYNEQFF
V gene: TRBV7-2; clone size: many; D gene: NA; J gene: TRBJ1-5; CDR3 DNA: TGTGCCAGCAGCTTAGTGGGCGGGAGCAATCAGCCCCAGCATTTT; CDR3 protein: CASSLVGGSNQPQHF
V gene: TRBV27; clone size: NA; D gene: NA; J gene: TRBJ2-2; CDR3 DNA: TGTGCCAGCAGGGGATTGGTAGCCGGGGAGCTGTTTTTT; CDR3 protein: CASRGLVAGELFF
V gene: TRBV19; clone size: NA; D gene: NA; J gene: TRBJ1-1; CDR3 DNA: TGTGCCAGTAGTATCTCCGGGGAATACACTGAAGCTTTCTTT; CDR3 protein: CASSISGEYTEAFF
V gene: TRBV9; clone size: NA; D gene: TRBD2; J gene: TRBJ2-1; CDR3 DNA: TGTGCCAGCAGCCGGACTTTAGCGGGAGGTAGGAGGAATGAGCAGTTCTTC; CDR3 protein: CASSRTLAGGRRNEQFF
V gene: TRBV10-3; clone size: NA; D gene: NA; J gene: TRBJ2-2; CDR3 DNA: TGTGCCATCAGTGAGTCAGAGACCGGGGAGCTGTTTTTT; CDR3 protein: CAISESETGELFF
V gene: TRBV28; clone size: once; D gene: NA; J gene: TRBJ2-7; CDR3 DNA: TGTGCCAGCAGGGATGACAGGAGCCTCGTCTACGAGCAGTACTTC; CDR3 protein: CASRDDRSLVYEQYF
V gene: TRBV30; clone size: NA; D gene: NA; J gene: TRBJ1-5; CDR3 DNA: TGTGCCTGGGGTAAAGGTGTTAGCAATCAGCCCCAGCATTTT; CDR3 protein: CAWGKGVSNQPQHF
V gene: TRBV28; clone size: NA; D gene: NA; J gene: TRBJ2-3; CDR3 DNA: TGTGCCAGCCATCAAACCCCTAGCACAGATACGCAGTATTTT; CDR3 protein: CASHQTPSTDTQYF
V gene: TRBV2; clone size: NA; D gene: NA; J gene: TRBJ1-1; CDR3 DNA: TGTGCCAGCAGGGACAATGGGGGTTACACTGAAGCTTTCTTT; CDR3 protein: CASRDNGGYTEAFF
V gene: TRBV4-1; clone size: NA; D gene: NA; J gene: TRBJ2-7; CDR3 DNA: TGCGCCAGCAGCCAGGGTTTTCTACAGGGCTACGAGCAGTACTTC; CDR3 protein: CASSQGFLQGYEQYF
V gene: TRBV14; clone size: NA; D gene: NA; J gene: TRBJ2-7; CDR3 DNA: TGTGCCAGCAGCGTCCTTCACGAGCAGTACTTC; CDR3 protein: CASSVLHEQYF
V gene: TRBV27; clone size: NA; D gene: TRBD1; J gene: TRBJ1-2; CDR3 DNA: TGTGCCAGCAGTTTAATGGCAGGGGGGACCTATGGCTACACCTTC; CDR3 protein: CASSLMAGGTYGYTF
V gene: TRBV18; clone size: few; D gene: TRBD2; J gene: TRBJ2-1; CDR3 DNA: TGTGCCAGCTCACCTCAGACTAGCGCGGGGTCAAGTGAGCAGTTCTTC; CDR3 protein: CASSPQTSAGSSEQFF
V gene: TRBV28; clone size: NA; D gene: NA; J gene: TRBJ1-2; CDR3 DNA: TGTGCCAGCAGTTCCCCGGCCGGGAACGCCTATGGCTACACCTTC; CDR3 protein: CASSSPAGNAYGYTF
V gene: TRBV10-3; clone size: NA; D gene: TRBD1; J gene: TRBJ1-1; CDR3 DNA: TGTGCCATCAGTTCCCGGGGGCAGACAGGGTTTGGCACTGAAGCTTTCTTT; CDR3 protein: CAISSRGQTGFGTEAFF
V gene: TRBV11-3; clone size: few; D gene: NA; J gene: TRBJ2-1; CDR3 DNA: TGTGCCAGCAGCTTTGGGCCGTCCGGTAATGAGCAGTTCTTC; CDR3 protein: CASSFGPSGNEQFF
V gene: TRBV5-1; clone size: NA; D gene: NA; J gene: TRBJ2-7; CDR3 DNA: TGCGCCAGCAGCTTGGGGGGAACCAGGCCCTACGAGCAGTACTTC; CDR3 protein: CASSLGGTRPYEQYF
V gene: TRBV15; clone size: NA; D gene: NA; J gene: TRBJ1-4; CDR3 DNA: TGTGCCACGGGACGGAGAGTTAATGAAAAACTGTTTTTT; CDR3 protein: CATGRRVNEKLFF
V gene: TRBV9; clone size: NA; D gene: TRBD1; J gene: TRBJ2-5; CDR3 DNA: TGTGCCAGCAGCCCCCGGACAGGGCCAGAGACCCAGTACTTC; CDR3 protein: CASSPRTGPETQYF
V gene: TRBV28; clone size: NA; D gene: NA; J gene: TRBJ1-2; CDR3 DNA: TGTGCCAGCAGTTTATTCCCCAGGAAGAGAGGCTACACCTTC; CDR3 protein: CASSLFPRKRGYTF
V gene: TRBV5-1; clone size: NA; D gene: TRBD1; J gene: TRBJ1-2; CDR3 DNA: TGCGCCAGCAGCTTGGCATCTCGGACAGGGGACAGTGGCTACACCTTC; CDR3 protein: CASSLASRTGDSGYTF
V gene: TRBV11-3; clone size: NA; D gene: NA; J gene: TRBJ1-1; CDR3 DNA: TGTGCCAGCAGCTTACTCCGGGACTGGAACACTGAAGCTTTCTTT; CDR3 protein: CASSLLRDWNTEAFF
V gene: TRBV5-1; clone size: NA; D gene: TRBD1; J gene: TRBJ2-2; CDR3 DNA: TGCGCCAGCAGCTTCAAGCAGGGGGTCCCCGGGGAGCTGTTTTTT; CDR3 protein: CASSFKQGVPGELFF
V gene: TRBV9; clone size: once; D gene: TRBD2; J gene: TRBJ2-3; CDR3 DNA: TGTGCCAGCAGCGCCGAGTCTCTAGCGGGAGTGGTAAATACGCAGTATTTT; CDR3 protein: CASSAESLAGVVNTQYF